This passage covers 21 T cell receptor beta chains from one sample sequenced in a study of blood T cell repertoires in COVID-19. Assay: immunoSEQ multiplex PCR; the TCRdb copy retains only in-frame clones and omits some. The table shows 18,000 or so clones, with over 85% occurring only once. The sequenced sample was peripheral blood. The receptor source for this set is a woman aged 50 to 65 with active COVID-19.

The chain joins TRBV10-3 to TRBJ2-7; D call uncertain. V was trimmed by 4 bases and J by 2 bases, leaving 6 bases between them. Germline CDR1 ENHRY, CDR2 SYGVKD. CDR3 length: 12 residues. CDR3 coding DNA: TGTGCCATCAGTGTGACAACCTACGAGCAGTACTTC. Translated: CAISVTTYEQYF.

The chain combines TRBV9 with TRBJ2-1; 7 bases match TRBD1. Germline assignment: CDR1 SGDLS and CDR2 YYNGEE. V dropped 4 bases and J dropped 2; count of bases not matched to a gene: 3. This CDR3 has 14 amino acids. In DNA form, the CDR3 reads TGTGCCAGCAGCCTGGACAGGACCTACAATGAGCAGTTCTTC. Protein product: CASSLDRTYNEQFF.

The chain joins TRBV18 to TRBJ2-2; 9 bases fit TRBD1. The CDR3 is made up of 17 amino acids. Germline assignment: CDR1 KGHSH and CDR2 LQKENI. With 6 bases clipped from V and 6 bases from J, the junction kept 14 bases outside the gene matches. DNA of the CDR3: TGTGCCAGCTCCCCGAGAGAGGGGACAGGGCGACCCGGGGAGCTGTTTTTT. Its protein product is CASSPREGTGRPGELFF.

This chain connects TRBV2 to TRBJ2-7, with D unclear. The CDR3 is made up of 14 amino acids. Germline values: CDR1 SNHLY, CDR2 FYNNEI. Trimming left V 7 bases short and J 0 bases short, with 13 bases between. This CDR3 is CASTRRVSSYEQYF. As DNA, the CDR3 is TGTGCCAGCACCAGACGGGTCTCCTCCTACGAGCAGTACTTC.

This chain uses TRBV5-6 with TRBJ2-3; 9 bases are a match to TRBD1. Trimming removed 4 bases from V and 6 bases from J; junction bases left unmatched: 9. Germline V lookup: CDR1 SGHDT, CDR2 YYEEEE. The CDR3 has 15 amino acids. The CDR3 bases are TGTGCCAGCAGCCGGGACAGGGAAAGGTCGGATACGCAGTATTTT. Its translation: CASSRDRERSDTQYF.

This chain uses TRBV27 with TRBJ2-1; 7 nucleotides line up with TRBD2. Losses at the gene ends were 0 bases for V and 7 bases for J; bases not matched to a gene: 12. This CDR3 contains 17 residues. The germline CDR1 and CDR2 sequences are MNHEY and SMNVEV (reference sequence). In DNA, the CDR3 is TGTGCCAGCAGTTTATCTAGGTGGGAGGGCCGAAGAAATGAGCAGTTCTTC. Translated, it gives CASSLSRWEGRRNEQFF.

The chain links TRBV18 to TRBJ1-4, with D unresolved. This CDR3 is 14 amino acids long. V lost 1 base and J 4 bases, leaving 7 bases between the germline ends. The germline gives CDR1 KGHSH, CDR2 LQKENI. For the CDR3, the DNA is TGTGCCAGCTCACCACGTTCGGGTAATGAAAAACTGTTTTTT. Translated, it gives CASSPRSGNEKLFF.

The chain combines TRBV4-2 with TRBJ1-3; 8 nucleotides line up with TRBD1. The germline V gene encodes CDR1 LGHNA and CDR2 YNFKEQ. Unmatched junction bases numbered 2, after V lost 1 base and J lost 0 bases. This CDR3 comprises 16 residues. The CDR3 loop is CASSQGQGSSGNTIYF. The CDR3 DNA reads as TGTGCCAGCAGCCAAGGACAGGGGAGCTCTGGAAACACCATATATTTT.

This chain links TRBV2 with TRBJ2-1; 8 nucleotides match TRBD1. The V segment lost 10 bases and the J segment 2 bases; nucleotides outside the gene matches: 7. The CDR3 has 14 amino acids. Per the germline V gene, CDR1 is SNHLY and CDR2 is FYNNEI. Here the CDR3 reads CATQKGQAYNEQFF. The CDR3 DNA reads as TGTGCCACCCAGAAGGGACAGGCCTACAATGAGCAGTTCTTC.

The rearrangement joins TRBV6-5 to TRBJ1-6; the D gene is possibly TRBD1 (6 bases). CDR1 MNHEY and CDR2 SVGAGI come from the germline V gene. Between the trimmed V and J ends, which lost 6 bases and 8 bases, there was a span of 17 bases. The CDR3 has 15 amino acids. The CDR3 region is CASRYTTGPDSPLHF. In DNA form, the CDR3 reads TGTGCCAGCAGATACACGACAGGTCCGGATTCACCCCTCCACTTT.

V and J are TRBV18 and TRBJ1-1; D unclear. The germline gives CDR1 KGHSH, CDR2 LQKENI. V was cut by 2 bases and J by 0 bases, with 7 bases left in between. This CDR3 region has 14 residues. The CDR3 protein is CASSPGRVNTEAFF. DNA of the CDR3: TGTGCCAGCTCACCAGGGAGGGTGAACACTGAAGCTTTCTTT.

This sequence joins TRBV2 and TRBJ2-7; maybe TRBD1 (6 bases). The germline CDR1 and CDR2 sequences are SNHLY and FYNNEI. This CDR3 is built from 16 residues. Trimming took 5 bases from V and 0 from J, leaving 17 bases between them. CDR3 in amino acids: CASSPDRSSSSYEQYF. The CDR3 DNA follows: TGTGCCAGCAGTCCAGACAGGTCTTCGAGCTCCTACGAGCAGTACTTC.

The CDR3 DNA is TGTGCCAGCAGCGACTCTGGGGGCCGACGACAGGGGACCTACAATGAGCAGTTCTTC. Protein: CASSDSGGRRQGTYNEQFF. This chain joins TRBV6-6 and TRBJ2-1, with 8 bases aligning to TRBD1. Per the germline V gene, CDR1 is MNHNY and CDR2 is SVGAGI (reference sequence). This CDR3 comprises 19 residues. The V segment lost 6 bases and the J segment 2 bases; nucleotides outside the gene matches: 18.

J is TRBJ2-7 and V is TRBV30; 13 bases line up with TRBD2. The CDR3 sequence is 15 residues long. V shed 4 bases and J 7 bases; nucleotides not matched to a gene: 10. The germline CDR1 and CDR2 sequences are GTSNPN and SVGIG (reference sequence). In DNA form, the CDR3 reads TGTGCCTGGAACATACTAGCGGGAGGGCCGGGGGAGCAGTACTTC. Translation: CAWNILAGGPGEQYF.

The chain combines TRBV5-1 with TRBJ2-5; perhaps TRBD1 as D (6 bases). V lost 4 bases to trimming and J lost 2 bases, with 12 bases between them. Germline V lookup: CDR1 SGHRS, CDR2 YFSETQ. This CDR3 spans 14 amino acids. CDR3 loop: CASSPRQDQETQYF. The CDR3 DNA reads TGCGCCAGCAGCCCGCGACAGGATCAAGAGACCCAGTACTTC.

This clone appeared a single time. The J gene is TRBJ2-1, the V gene TRBV10-2, with D perhaps matching TRBD2 (5 bases). Germline values: CDR1 WSHSY, CDR2 SAAADI. Trimming cost V 5 bases and J 8 bases, with 13 bases left between them. CDR3 length equals 13 residues. For the CDR3, the DNA is TGCGCCAGCAGTATTTTTGGGCGGGATGAGCAGTTCTTC. It encodes CASSIFGRDEQFF.

The chain recombines TRBV7-8 with TRBJ2-1; D not certain. The CDR3 loop spans 12 amino acids. The germline gives CDR1 SGHVS, CDR2 FQNEAQ. V shed 5 bases and J shed 9 bases, with 11 bases lying between them. The CDR3 loop is CASSPRSGEQFF. The CDR3 coding sequence is TGTGCCAGCAGCCCTAGGAGTGGTGAGCAGTTCTTC.

V usage is TRBV21-1 and J usage is TRBJ2-2; TRBD1 reflects the table's D call only, with no check against the DNA. TRBV21-1 is termed a pseudogene. CDR3 length: 13 residues. The CDR3 region has the DNA TGTGCCAGCAGCGCACAGAACACCGGGGAGCTGTTTTTT. Protein sequence: CASSAQNTGELFF.

This chain connects TRBV20-1 to TRBJ1-1, with D unresolved. The germline V gene has CDR1 DFQATT and CDR2 SNEGSKA (reference sequence). Trimming removed 6 bases at V and 6 bases at J, with 11 bases between. This CDR3 contains 11 residues. The CDR3 nucleotides read TGCAGTGCCATGGGCCTTGCTGAAGCTTTCTTT. It specifies CSAMGLAEAFF.

The chain joins TRBV27 to TRBJ1-5; 10 bases are shared with TRBD1. CDR3 length equals 16 residues. Per the germline V gene, CDR1 is MNHEY and CDR2 is SMNVEV (reference sequence). The junction had 6 bases not matched to a gene; V was cut back by 4 bases and J by 3 bases. The CDR3 DNA is TGTGCCAGCAGTTCCCGGGACAGGGGAGTCAATCAGCCCCAGCATTTT. This encodes CASSSRDRGVNQPQHF.

V is TRBV13 and J is TRBJ2-3; TRBD1 aligns across 11 bases. The CDR3 length is 16 residues. Germline assignment: CDR1 PRHDT and CDR2 FYEKMQ (reference sequence). Trimming removed 0 bases from V and 3 bases from J; junction bases left unmatched: 2. CDR3 nucleotides: TGTGCCAGCAGCTTAGGGGACAGGGGGCGGACAGATACGCAGTATTTT. Translated: CASSLGDRGRTDTQYF.